This passage covers 5 T cell receptor beta chains from one sample sequenced in a study of blood T cells in healthy people across ages. It was with a sample-barcoded 5' primer and a J-beta primer mix that a second PCR of roughly 7 to 12 cycles was run. TCRdb reprocessed the 5' RACE reads via MiXCR and lists one record per CDR3 protein. The sample shows around 1,600,000 distinct CDR3 sequences, 35% to 45% of them seen only once. Source material: blood. These receptors all stem from a woman aged 18-29 years in good health.

This clonotype has just a few counts. J is TRBJ2-3 and V is TRBV12-3 or TRBV12-4, with 11 bases matching TRBD2. Trimming at V came to 3 bases and at J to 6 bases, leaving 8 bases not matched to a gene. The CDR3 is 16 amino acids. The chain's CDR3 is CASSFIAGGPSDTQYF. In nucleotides, the CDR3 is TGTGCCAGCAGTTTTATAGCGGGGGGGCCTTCTGATACGCAGTATTTT.

V gene TRBV5-1 combines with J gene TRBJ2-7; TRBD1 matches 12 bases. Losses at the gene ends were 3 bases for V and 7 bases for J; bases not matched to a gene: 8. In germline, CDR1 is SGHRS, CDR2 YFSETQ. This CDR3 comprises 15 residues. The CDR3 spells CASSSGQGASGEQYF. Written as DNA, the CDR3 is TGCGCCAGCAGCTCGGGACAGGGGGCTTCGGGAGAGCAGTACTTC.

The V and J genes are TRBV6-2 or TRBV6-3 and TRBJ2-7; TRBD2 matches at 15 bases. V trimming: 5 bases; J trimming: 4 bases; junction bases outside the gene matches: 9. The CDR3 has 17 residues. Germline-derived CDR1 and CDR2 are MNHEY and SVGEGT. The CDR3 region has the DNA TGTGCCAGCAGTCCTCGCGGACTAGCGGGAGGGAATTACGAGCAGTACTTC. This sequence encodes CASSPRGLAGGNYEQYF.

This clonotype was observed a few times. The chain uses TRBV7-2 and TRBJ2-1, with 9 bases fitting TRBD2. The CDR3 totals 17 residues. Germline V gene sequence: CDR1 SGHTA, CDR2 FQGNSA. V dropped 3 bases and J dropped 4; count of bases not matched to a gene: 10. The CDR3 bases are TGTGCCAGCAGCTTTCCCCTTAGCGGGGGCAAATACAATGAGCAGTTCTTC. Translating gives CASSFPLSGGKYNEQFF.

The chain couples TRBV7-2 to TRBJ2-7; TRBD2 matches at 10 bases. The germline gives CDR1 SGHTA, CDR2 FQGNSA. The CDR3 totals 14 residues. V was clipped by 3 bases and J by 6 bases; unmatched bases: 5. The CDR3 nucleotides read TGTGCCAGCAGCTTCCAGCGGGAGGGCTTCGAGCAGTACTTC. Residues: CASSFQREGFEQYF.